Sequencing of this T cell receptor (beta chain) was carried out in a study of shared clonotypes between healthy human individuals (TCRdb year 2020). Concerning the study at large: Two women and a few men aged 18 to 49 years were included in the cohort. For each donor, CD4 naive and CD4 memory were each given three plates, CD8 naive was given two plates, and CD8 memory was given one plate. To estimate repertoire size and how much clonotypes are shared between individuals, the study performed deep sequencing of blood TCR repertoires from a few healthy adults. Different laboratories and diverse techniques were used to prepare libraries and sequence TCR repertoires, to increase sequencing depth and limit assay-specific biases. Leukapheresis yielded between about 0.85 and 10 billion PBMCs per donor.

Turning to this clone: Its antigen is still unknown. No much larger clone is present one base from it, and per-base qualities are unavailable. Other DNA sequences in this sample translate to the same CDR3.

Donors were healthy HIV-negative adults with no recently reported acute infections or vaccinations. All donors were Caucasian adults living in Nashville, Tennessee, USA. CD4+ T cells were enriched by magnetic negative selection, after which naive cells were positively selected on CD45RA and the negative fraction was taken as the memory subset. Blood was collected by leukapheresis, and PBMCs were isolated by Ficoll-Histopaque density gradient centrifugation and then cryopreserved in liquid nitrogen vapor phase. Analytical flow cytometry was used to check the purity and quantity of each magnetically sorted T cell population. Genomic DNA was isolated from each sorted fraction and quantified by UV absorbance on a Nanodrop 2000c. Using the deep immunoSEQ assay, multiplex PCR amplified TCR CDR3 regions from genomic DNA. Extracted genomic DNA from each cell subset was distributed evenly across all wells of several immunoSEQ 96-well plates, and each plate was treated as a replicate. For sorted subsets, roughly 200 ng genomic DNA, equal to some 30,000 T cell genomes, was loaded into each replicate PCR. Purified libraries were quantified with a Qubit 3.0 fluorometer, sized on a Bioanalyzer 2100, and re-quantified with the KAPA Library Quantification kit. A separate single-read 150-cycle Illumina NextSeq 550 flow cell was used to sequence each immunoSEQ 96-well plate. Under the source paper's analysis protocol: The immunoSEQ output contained only junctional sequences without quality scores, so filtering could not match that applied to full-length reads. To assign V/J genes and CDR3, sequences were annotated against IMGT germline references using PyIR, a Python wrapper for IgBLAST v1.9. Reads were filtered out if the reads had weak V/J assignments (E-value above 1e-6), no CDR3, stop codons, out-of-frame junctions, or ambiguous translated residues. V3J clonotypes were defined by identical inferred V gene, J gene, and CDR3 amino acid sequence. The percentage overlap between two repertoires was calculated by dividing the number of shared unique clonotypes by the size of the smaller repertoire. RTK rarefaction, the Chao1 estimator, and Recon v2.1 estimates of unobserved clonotypes were used to assess repertoire richness. For all TCRbeta clonotypes obtained by the gDNA method from a few donors, generation probabilities were computed with OLGA. Imported from immuneACCESS, the table was reduced by TCRdb to in-frame sequences with V and J called. These copies leave out some clones; in studies compared against another copy, an unresolved V gene accounts for under half, and the cause of the remainder is not known. That table supplies the V and J calls and clone size; D and trimming were determined from the DNA. Within this sample are some 1 million clones, with around 76% of them counted one time only. Roughly 1.4% of the sample is taken by the ten largest.

Study-wide conclusions, independent of this receptor: Across several donors, approximately 5% of naive CD4, over 3% of naive CD8, about 2.3% of memory CD4, and over 0.35% of memory CD8 clonotypes were shared. Estimated clonotype richness was generally larger for naive than for memory subsets. The small number of donors limited the genetic and exposure-history diversity represented. Rarefaction of sorted-subset datasets indicated incomplete sequencing despite the large sequencing depth. Pairwise subsampling led to the expectation that sequencing depth would affect the degree of clonotype sharing among donors. Sampling was restricted to blood, and TCR repertoires in tissue are likely to differ from TCR repertoires in blood. Higher generation probabilities were observed for clonotypes shared by all four sorted-subset donors than for non-shared clonotypes.

V drops 4 bases and J drops 4 bases, leaving 4 bases in between. CDR1 is given as SGHTA and CDR2 as FQGNSA, both from the germline V gene. Inclusive of the bounding cysteine and phenylalanine, the CDR3 is 11 residues long. Only the CDR3 part of the read is kept: 33 bases, read in frame from the first base. Sample: memory CD4+ T cells sorted from blood. According to the study, the label for this sample's cell subset or site signals: CD45RA-negative fraction. This sequence originates from a man between 18 and 35 years old in good health. The rearrangement combines TRBV7-2 with TRBJ2-5; the D gene cannot be resolved reliably. The CDR3 protein sequence reads: CASSSRETQYF. The DNA sequence is given as TGTGCCAGCAGCTCTAGAGAGACCCAGTACTTC.